The 32 T cell receptor beta chains listed next were all sequenced from one sample in a study of blood T cell repertoires in COVID-19. Using immunoSEQ multiplex PCR, the repertoire was profiled, and TCRdb retains in-frame clones only, with some absent. The sample has hundreds of thousands of clones, about 88% seen once. Specimen: peripheral blood. The receptors derive from a middle-aged man with acute or convalescent COVID-19.

There are a few counts of this clone. This chain joins TRBV10-3 and TRBJ2-7; 10 bases align to TRBD2. CDR1 is ENHRY, CDR2 SYGVKD, per germline. The CDR3 sequence is 14 residues long. V was clipped by 5 bases and J by 5 bases; unmatched bases: 6. CDR3 coding DNA: TGTGCCATCAGTTCAGCGGGGGGGCCCCACGAGCAGTACTTC. It is translated as CAISSAGGPHEQYF.

J is TRBJ2-2 and V is TRBV5-1, with TRBD2 identical over 14 bases. Germline V gene data show CDR1 as SGHRS and CDR2 as YFSETQ. Trimming removed 7 bases from V and 8 bases from J; junction bases left unmatched: 4. The CDR3 is made up of 14 amino acids. The CDR3: CASGTSGRTGELFF. For the CDR3, the DNA is TGCGCCAGCGGGACTAGCGGGAGAACTGGGGAGCTGTTTTTT.

The gene calls are TRBV4-1 and TRBJ2-7, with 8 nucleotides matching TRBD1. The CDR3 loop spans 14 amino acids. Trimming at V came to 4 bases and at J to 5 bases, leaving 7 bases not matched to a gene. In germline, CDR1 is MGHRA, CDR2 YSYEKL. CDR3 in amino acids: CASSPGQGHDEQYF. The CDR3 DNA sequence: TGCGCCAGCAGCCCTGGACAGGGACACGACGAGCAGTACTTC.

On this clone: One end of the junction does not line up with germline, which may come from a read error. This chain uses TRBV7-7 with TRBJ2-2; 9 bases are a match to TRBD1. Germline V gene lookup returns CDR1 SSHAT and CDR2 FNYEAQ (reference sequence). The CDR3 extends over 17 amino acids. The CDR3 is CASSLEGTGLRTGELFF. CDR3 bases: TGTGCTAGCAGCTTAGAGGGGACAGGGCTCCGCACCGGGGAGCTGTTTTTT. Full variable domain (outside the CDR3, taken from reference TRBV7-7 and TRBJ2-2): GAGVSQSPRYKVTKRGQDVTLRCDPISSHATLYWYQQALGQGPEFLTYFNYEAQPDKSGLPSDRFSAERPEGSISTLTIQRTEQRDSAMYRCASSLEGTGLRTGELFFGEGSRLTVL.

The J gene is TRBJ2-5, the V gene TRBV7-6; TRBD2 matches at 14 bases. V shed 5 bases, J shed 4 bases, and the junction held 6 bases outside the gene matches. The length of the CDR3 is 16 residues. In germline, CDR1 is SGHVS, CDR2 FNYEAQ. Here the CDR3 reads CASSRQGLAGGETQYF. For the CDR3, the DNA is TGTGCCAGCAGCAGACAAGGACTAGCGGGAGGAGAGACCCAGTACTTC.

This sequence joins TRBV6-4 and TRBJ1-2; D unresolved. The V end lost 4 bases, the J end lost 4 bases, and 7 bases lay between the germline ends. The CDR3 consists of 12 residues. Germline V lookup: CDR1 MRHNA, CDR2 SNTAGT. The CDR3 loop reads CASSAGGYGYTF. The CDR3 DNA is TGTGCCAGCAGTGCGGGAGGCTATGGCTACACCTTC.

The chain has TRBV5-1 and TRBJ1-1; TRBD1 matches 8 bases. Unmatched junction bases numbered 9, after V lost 3 bases and J lost 8 bases. Looked up from germline, CDR1 is SGHRS and CDR2 is YFSETQ. This CDR3 contains 14 residues. The chain's CDR3 is CASSSQGQGPEAFF. CDR3 coding DNA: TGCGCCAGCAGCTCGCAAGGACAGGGACCGGAAGCTTTCTTT.

The genes are TRBV6-2 or TRBV6-3 and TRBJ2-7; 8 bases match TRBD1. This CDR3 is 15 amino acids long. CDR1 and CDR2 (germline): MNHEY, SVGEGT. V dropped 5 bases and J dropped 5; count of bases not matched to a gene: 11. The CDR3 DNA sequence: TGTGCCAGCAGTCTTTCGCAGGGGGCGTCGGACGAGCAGTACTTC. This encodes CASSLSQGASDEQYF.

This clone was seen only a few times. The chain links TRBV10-3 to TRBJ2-7, with 7 positions matching TRBD1. The CDR3 sequence is 15 residues long. Germline CDR1 ENHRY, CDR2 SYGVKD. With V trimmed by 3 bases and J by 4 bases, 9 bases remained unmatched. The CDR3 DNA reads TGTGCCATCAGTGATGGACAGGTCGCAGCGTACGAGCAGTACTTC. Amino acids: CAISDGQVAAYEQYF.

V gene TRBV14 combines with J gene TRBJ2-5, with a possible D match to TRBD2 (6 bases). The CDR3 runs to 16 residues. CDR1 is SGHDN, CDR2 FVKESK, per germline. V was pared by 5 bases and J by 5 bases, with 21 bases between. CDR3 loop: CASSANLGLARETQYF. The CDR3 nucleotides are TGTGCCAGCAGCGCTAATCTTGGGCTAGCGAGGGAGACCCAGTACTTC. Full variable domain (outside the CDR3, taken from reference TRBV14 and TRBJ2-5): EAGVTQFPSHSVIEKGQTVTLRCDPISGHDNLYWYRRVMGKEIKFLLHFVKESKQDESGMPNNRFLAERTGGTYSTLKVQPAELEDSGVYFCASSANLGLARETQYFGPGTRLLVL.

The CDR3 DNA is TGTGCCAGCAGTTACCCAGGACAGGGATTGGGAAACTATGGCTACACCTTC. This codes for CASSYPGQGLGNYGYTF. The rearrangement joins TRBV6-2 or TRBV6-3 to TRBJ1-2; 8 bases fit TRBD1. CDR1 is MNHEY and CDR2 is SVGEGT in the germline V gene. The CDR3 sequence is 17 residues long. V was pared by 2 bases and J by 2 bases, with 10 bases of the junction left unmatched.

The V and J genes are TRBV10-3 and TRBJ2-7; 9 bases agree with TRBD1. J was trimmed by 9 bases and V by 5 bases; bases with no gene match: 11. CDR1 and CDR2 (germline): ENHRY, SYGVKD. The CDR3 is 14 amino acids. The chain's CDR3 is CAISPGQGQSGQYF. CDR3 nucleotide sequence: TGTGCCATCAGTCCGGGACAGGGTCAGTCGGGGCAGTACTTC.

The chain recombines TRBV27 with TRBJ2-1, with TRBD2 matching 11 bases. The CDR3 totals 15 residues. Per the germline V gene, CDR1 is MNHEY and CDR2 is SMNVEV (reference sequence). V lost 7 bases and J lost 8; bases outside the gene matches: 10. CDR3 sequence: CASTIAGGPYDEQFF. CDR3 nucleotide sequence: TGTGCCAGCACCATAGCGGGAGGGCCGTATGATGAGCAGTTCTTC.

The count of this clone is one. V gene TRBV30 combines with J gene TRBJ2-3; 13 bases agree with TRBD2. Germline CDR1 GTSNPN, CDR2 SVGIG (reference sequence). Losses at the gene ends were 3 bases for V and 5 bases for J; bases not matched to a gene: 5. The CDR3 covers 15 residues. CDR3 in amino acids: CAWSRTSGSGDTQYF. In DNA form, the CDR3 reads TGTGCCTGGAGCAGGACTAGCGGGAGTGGAGATACGCAGTATTTT.

This chain uses TRBV15 with TRBJ1-2; D call uncertain. Germline CDR1 reads LNHNV; CDR2 reads YYDKDF (reference sequence). V was clipped by 0 bases and J by 4 bases, with 12 bases between them. The CDR3 loop spans 15 amino acids. As DNA, the CDR3 is TGTGCCACCAGCAGAGATCGTTCGGGTCTCTATGGCTACACCTTC. Its translation: CATSRDRSGLYGYTF.

The chain employs TRBV24-1 and TRBJ2-1; 9 bases match TRBD2. The CDR3 is 20 amino acids. The V and J ends lost 0 bases and 4 bases, in that order; junction bases with no gene match: 15. Germline V gene lookup returns CDR1 KGHDR and CDR2 SFDVKD. For the CDR3, the DNA is TGTGCCACCAGTGATTTGGGGGGGAAAGCGGGAGGCCTGACTTACAATGAGCAGTTCTTC. As protein: CATSDLGGKAGGLTYNEQFF.

This sequence joins TRBV2 and TRBJ2-6; D perhaps matches TRBD1 (6 bases). In germline, CDR1 is SNHLY, CDR2 FYNNEI. This CDR3 is 18 amino acids long. The V gene lost 3 bases and the J gene lost 0 bases, with 15 bases spanning the gap. CDR3 coding DNA: TGTGCCAGCAGTGAGCCGGCAGGGGAACCCTCTGGGGCCAACGTCCTGACTTTC. Amino acid sequence: CASSEPAGEPSGANVLTF.

The CDR3 here is CATGDGLSGSYNEQFF. Written as DNA, the CDR3 is TGCGCCACCGGGGATGGTCTTTCCGGTTCCTACAATGAGCAGTTCTTC. The chain joins TRBV5-1 to TRBJ2-1, with D possibly TRBD2 on 5 matching bases. V lost 9 bases and J lost 1, with 20 bases in between. The CDR3 has 16 residues. The V gene's germline CDR1 is SGHRS and CDR2 YFSETQ.

The V gene is TRBV2, the J gene TRBJ1-4, with D unclear. V was cut by 0 bases and J by 10 bases, with 6 bases left in between. The CDR3 length is 12 residues. The germline CDR1 and CDR2 sequences are SNHLY and FYNNEI. The CDR3 region is CASSEALVKLFF. For the CDR3, the DNA is TGTGCCAGCAGTGAAGCCCTCGTAAAACTGTTTTTT.

The chain combines TRBV9 with TRBJ2-2; D gene unclear. Germline assignment: CDR1 SGDLS and CDR2 YYNGEE. Trimming removed 3 bases from V and 4 bases from J, with 4 bases in between. The CDR3 consists of 12 residues. The CDR3: CASSAITGELFF. For the CDR3, the DNA is TGTGCCAGCAGCGCCATCACCGGGGAGCTGTTTTTT.

The chain couples TRBV7-9 to TRBJ1-1; 7 bases fit TRBD1. CDR1 and CDR2 (germline): SEHNR, FQNEAQ (reference sequence). The CDR3 sequence is 16 residues long. After removal of 5 bases from V and 3 bases from J, the junction contained 12 bases not matched to a gene. CDR3 loop: CASSPRDREGDTEAFF. CDR3 in DNA: TGTGCCAGCAGCCCACGAGACAGGGAAGGGGACACTGAAGCTTTCTTT. The full variable domain, its missing parts supplied by reference TRBV7-9 and TRBJ1-1, is DTGVSQNPRHKITKRGQNVTFRCDPISEHNRLYWYRQTLGQGPEFLTYFQNEAQLEKSRLLSDRFSAERPKGSFSTLEIQRTEQGDSAMYLCASSPRDREGDTEAFFGQGTRLTVV.

The genes are TRBV5-1 and TRBJ1-4, with TRBD1 matching over 7 bases. Germline values: CDR1 SGHRS, CDR2 YFSETQ. V was clipped by 3 bases and J by 7 bases; unmatched bases: 3. This CDR3 has 13 residues. This CDR3 is CASSSDRAEKLFF. The CDR3 nucleotides are TGCGCCAGCAGCTCTGACAGGGCTGAAAAACTGTTTTTT.

This chain connects TRBV2 to TRBJ2-5, with 7 positions matching TRBD2. The ends lost 2 bases at V and 6 bases at J; junction bases unmatched: 6. Germline CDR1 is SNHLY and CDR2 is FYNNEI. The CDR3 totals 14 residues. CDR3: CASSELAEGKTQYF. In DNA, the CDR3 is TGTGCCAGCAGTGAACTAGCGGAAGGGAAGACCCAGTACTTC. Together with reference TRBV2 and TRBJ2-5, the CDR3 gives the full variable domain: EPEVTQTPSHQVTQMGQEVILRCVPISNHLYFYWYRQILGQKVEFLVSFYNNEISEKSEIFDDQFSVERPDGSNFTLKIRSTKLEDSAMYFCASSELAEGKTQYFGPGTRLLVL.

The CDR3 loop reads CASSQLAGVGGELFF. The DNA for the CDR3 is TGCGCCAGCAGCCAACTAGCGGGAGTAGGCGGGGAGCTGTTTTTT. This chain joins TRBV4-1 and TRBJ2-2; 10 bases fit TRBD2. With V trimmed by 2 bases and J by 7 bases, 4 bases remained unmatched. CDR1 and CDR2 from the germline V gene are MGHRA and YSYEKL. The CDR3 is 15 amino acids.

This chain uses TRBV7-2 with TRBJ2-1; 11 positions agree with TRBD2. V trimming: 2 bases; J trimming: 6 bases; junction bases outside the gene matches: 6. The CDR3 runs to 16 residues. Germline CDR1 and CDR2: SGHTA and FQGNSA. The CDR3 sequence: CASSLIAGGILNEQFF. The CDR3 DNA follows: TGTGCCAGCAGCTTAATAGCGGGAGGGATACTCAATGAGCAGTTCTTC. Drawing the rest from reference TRBV7-2 and TRBJ2-1, the complete variable domain is GAGVSQSPSNKVTEKGKDVELRCDPISGHTALYWYRQSLGQGLEFLIYFQGNSAPDKSGLPSDRFSAERTGGSVSTLTIQRTQQEDSAVYLCASSLIAGGILNEQFFGPGTRLTVL.

This clone was seen once. The chain couples TRBV5-4 to TRBJ1-1; D is ambiguous. This CDR3 is built from 15 residues. V lost 0 bases and J 0 bases, leaving 9 bases between the germline ends. Per germline, CDR1 SGHNT and CDR2 YYREEE (reference sequence). CDR3 amino acids: CASSLVGGVNTEAFF. The DNA for the CDR3 is TGTGCCAGCAGCTTGGTAGGAGGCGTGAACACTGAAGCTTTCTTT.

The chain recombines TRBV5-1 with TRBJ1-2, with D unresolved. Trimming removed 3 bases from V and 4 bases from J, with 7 bases in between. In germline, CDR1 is SGHRS, CDR2 YFSETQ. The CDR3 spans 12 residues. CDR3 sequence (DNA): TGCGCCAGCAGCTCGGGATCCTATGGCTACACCTTC. Amino acids: CASSSGSYGYTF.

This clone was observed a handful of times. J is TRBJ2-6 and V is TRBV28; the match to TRBD1 covers 7 bases. V was clipped by 5 bases and J by 1 base; unmatched bases: 11. The CDR3 is made up of 18 amino acids. Germline-derived CDR1 and CDR2 are MDHEN and SYDVKM. In nucleotides, the CDR3 is TGTGCCAGCAGTACCCGACAGGGAGTTAGGTCTGGGGCCAACGTCCTGACTTTC. Protein sequence: CASSTRQGVRSGANVLTF.

The V and J genes are TRBV7-6 and TRBJ1-4; D remains ambiguous. V dropped 1 base and J dropped 0 bases, with 6 bases sitting between them. From germline, CDR1 is SGHVS and CDR2 FNYEAQ. The CDR3 sequence is 15 residues long. In DNA form, the CDR3 reads TGTGCCAGCAGCTTAGTTCCAGCAACTAATGAAAAACTGTTTTTT. As protein: CASSLVPATNEKLFF. Full variable domain (remainder filled in from reference TRBV7-6 and TRBJ1-4): GAGVSQSPRYKVTKRGQDVALRCDPISGHVSLYWYRQALGQGPEFLTYFNYEAQQDKSGLPNDRFSAERPEGSISTLTIQRTEQRDSAMYRCASSLVPATNEKLFFGSGTQLSVL.

This clone occurred once. The chain uses TRBV4-1 and TRBJ2-5, with 7 bases fitting TRBD2. The CDR3 contains 17 residues. Germline V gene lookup returns CDR1 MGHRA and CDR2 YSYEKL. The V and J ends lost 1 base and 2 bases, in that order; junction bases with no gene match: 10. The CDR3 spells CASSQGVAASGQETQYF. The CDR3 DNA is TGCGCCAGCAGCCAAGGCGTCGCGGCTAGCGGACAAGAGACCCAGTACTTC.

J is TRBJ1-5 and V is TRBV5-8; 7 nucleotides match TRBD1. This CDR3 comprises 17 residues. V lost 0 bases and J lost 0; bases outside the gene matches: 6. Germline assignment: CDR1 SGHTS and CDR2 YDEGEE. In DNA, the CDR3 is TGTGCCAGCAGCTTGGCCTTTGGGACAGATAGCAATCAGCCCCAGCATTTT. Translating it yields CASSLAFGTDSNQPQHF.

V usage is TRBV24-1 and J usage is TRBJ2-2; D might be TRBD2 (6 bases). The V and J ends lost 5 bases and 6 bases respectively, with 12 bases between them. CDR3 size: 14 residues. Germline V lookup: CDR1 KGHDR, CDR2 SFDVKD. The CDR3 nucleotides read TGTGCCACCAGTGGCATACTAGCTTCCGGGGAGCTGTTTTTT. It codes for CATSGILASGELFF.